The T cell receptor (beta chain) under discussion was sequenced for a study of spatial heterogeneity in lung cancer (dated by TCRdb to the late 2010s). Regarding the complete study: The donors were 65 to 85 patients from the lung TRACERx cohort who had early-stage, untreated non-small cell lung cancer. Both alpha and beta chains were TCR-sequenced in a few hundred tumor regions, about 64 matched nontumor lung samples and over 55 PBMC samples obtained at surgery. Nonsynonymous mutation counts, determined by whole-exome sequencing of tumor tissue, were related to features of the TCR repertoire. In the raw uncorrected reads, each unique combination of TCR and UMI appeared more than ten times on average. Follow-up PBMC samples were sequenced whenever the samples were available, and the median time to follow-up was around 24 months after resection. Beta-chain transcripts were consistently detected in greater numbers than alpha-chain transcripts, which likely reflects a higher abundance of beta-chain transcripts. In non-small cell lung cancer, the study quantitatively compared TCR alpha and beta repertoires across several tumor regions, matched nontumor lung, and blood. The investigation overall reported the following: Ubiquitous expanded tumor TCRs showed up in blood more often at tumor resection than at routine follow-up. Confirming at a functional level the hypothesis that regional TCRs recognize regional mutations was considered to require additional single-cell paired TCR alpha and beta sequencing. Comparisons of baseline and follow-up blood repertoires included only 14 patients.

This clonotype was observed at least ten times. The target of this receptor is not known. Qualities for individual bases were not recorded, and no much larger clone is one base off. V and J are truncated by 3 bases and 7 bases respectively, leaving an intervening sequence of 12 bases. CDR1 and CDR2, per the germline V gene, are SNHLY and FYNNEI. Taken from cysteine to phenylalanine, the CDR3 has 14 residues. The sequence is cut down to CDR3 DNA, 42 bases in frame from base 1. The library was produced with 5' RACE. The data were produced on a NextSeq 500. The TCR library protocol attached a unique molecular identifier to each TCR cDNA molecule to allow correction of PCR and sequencing errors. As for the original processing: TCR identification, UMI-based error correction and CDR3 extraction were all carried out with Decombinator tools. TCRs above a frequency of 2 per 1,000, corresponding to the top 1% of the tumor frequency distribution, were defined as expanded. Each repertoire was subsampled 100 times to 5,000 TCRs, after which Renyi diversity was computed with the R vegan package. To build CDR3 similarity networks, amino acid triplet string-kernel similarity was used, and CDR3s were connected when their pairwise similarity was above 0.82. TCRdb handled the public reads itself, with Q25 trimming in fastp and clone calling in MiXCR, and kept productive beta chains. When rows share a CDR3 protein, they turn into one entry using the most common DNA and genes. TCRdb's processing, not the authors', yielded these V and J calls. The sample table shows tens of thousands of distinct CDR3 sequences, and over 9.5% are seen once. About 30% of the sample goes to the ten largest clones.

The sample's time point label is to be understood as: blood at routine non-recurrence follow-up after resection. TCR sequencing used whole RNA extracted from tumor and nontumor lung tissue, or from cryopreserved PBMC samples, without cell sorting. A patient was chosen for TCR sequencing only when enough RNA was available from at least two tumor regions. The rearranged segments are TRBV2 and TRBJ2-2, with a tentative D call of TRBD1 or TRBD2, each matching 5 bases. This TCR derives from a male donor with early-stage non-small cell lung cancer. Sequencing was performed on PBMCs, taken at follow-up. The CDR3 in this case is CASSDRGVGGELFF. The sequenced DNA: TGTGCCAGCAGTGATCGAGGGGTCGGCGGGGAGCTGTTTTTT.